The 20 T cell receptor beta chains below were found in one sample sequenced in a study of T cell responses to AZD1222 COVID-19 vaccine. Profiled with immunoSEQ multiplex PCR; TCRdb holds only in-frame clones, not every one. Among under 120,000 clones listed, 92% were seen once. Sample: peripheral blood, taken on day 0 of AZD1222 vaccination. Every receptor here comes from an adult in good health.

The genes are TRBV24-1 and TRBJ1-5, with a weak D call TRBD1 (5 bases). Germline CDR1 and CDR2: KGHDR and SFDVKD. The CDR3 has 17 residues. Trimming pared 3 bases from V and 0 bases from J, leaving 14 bases between. CDR3 coding DNA: TGTGCCACCAGTGATATACAAGGGGATTATAGCAATCAGCCCCAGCATTTT. Its protein product is CATSDIQGDYSNQPQHF.

The V call is TRBV4-3, the J call TRBJ2-7; D is uncertain. This CDR3 is 16 amino acids long. CDR1 LGHNA and CDR2 YSLEER come from the germline V gene. Trimming shortened V by 1 base and J by 2 bases, and 15 bases separated the two germline ends. CDR3 bases: TGCGCCAGCAGCCAAGGTTCCCGACTTGGGACCTACGAGCAGTACTTC. Translation: CASSQGSRLGTYEQYF.

The chain combines TRBV21-1 with TRBJ2-5; the D call in the table, TRBD1, was not verified against the DNA. TRBV21-1 is a pseudogene segment. This CDR3 is built from 16 residues. CDR3 sequence: CASRKQRSGWRETQYF. The DNA of the CDR3 is TGTGCCAGCAGGAAGCAAAGGTCAGGGTGGCGGGAGACCCAGTACTTC.

This clone has a handful of counts. J is TRBJ1-6 and V is TRBV6-5; 8 bases map to TRBD1. V shed 4 bases and J 9 bases; nucleotides not matched to a gene: 5. The CDR3 has 14 residues. Germline V CDR1 and CDR2: MNHEY, SVGAGI. For the CDR3, the DNA is TGTGCCAGCAGTTTCGGACAGGGAACTTCACCCCTCCACTTT. It specifies CASSFGQGTSPLHF.

V and J are TRBV28 and TRBJ1-6; D is ambiguous. Germline-derived CDR1 and CDR2 are MDHEN and SYDVKM. This CDR3 has 16 residues. Trimming pared 5 bases from V and 2 bases from J, leaving 13 bases between. In DNA, the CDR3 is TGTGCCAGCAGTCCCCCCGTGGGTGCCTATAATTCACCCCTCCACTTT. Its translation: CASSPPVGAYNSPLHF.

CDR3 sequence reads: CSVEGSGLGTDTQYF. The CDR3, as DNA: TGCAGCGTTGAAGGGTCGGGGTTAGGCACAGATACGCAGTATTTT. V is TRBV29-1 and J is TRBJ2-3, with TRBD2 as a possible D gene (5 bases). This CDR3 has 15 amino acids. The V gene lost 1 base and the J gene lost 1 base, with 12 bases spanning the gap. Germline lookup yields CDR1 SQVTM and CDR2 ANQGSEA.

This clone has just one count. The chain employs TRBV9 and TRBJ2-2; a weak D match, TRBD1 (6 bases). The CDR3 is 18 amino acids. Trimming took 0 bases from V and 5 from J, leaving 20 bases between them. The germline CDR1 and CDR2 sequences are SGDLS and YYNGEE. DNA of the CDR3: TGTGCCAGCAGCGTAGGCCCAGCGCGAGGGGGACAAACCGGGGAGCTGTTTTTT. Translated, it gives CASSVGPARGGQTGELFF. Based on the CDR3 plus reference TRBV9 and TRBJ2-2, the full variable domain is DSGVTQTPKHLITATGQRVTLRCSPRSGDLSVYWYQQSLDQGLQFLIQYYNGEERAKGNILERFSAQQFPDLHSELNLSSLELGDSALYFCASSVGPARGGQTGELFFGEGSRLTVL.

V and J are TRBV30 and TRBJ1-2; possibly TRBD1 for D (5 bases). Looked up from germline, CDR1 is GTSNPN and CDR2 is SVGIG (reference sequence). Trimming removed 5 bases from V and 8 bases from J, with 18 bases in between. The CDR3 sequence is 13 residues long. The CDR3 here is CAWATARLVGYTF. The CDR3 DNA reads as TGTGCCTGGGCGACAGCGAGGCTCGTCGGCTACACCTTC. The full variable domain, rest sourced from reference TRBV30 and TRBJ1-2, is SQTIHQWPATLVQPVGSPLSLECTVEGTSNPNLYWYRQAAGRGLQLLFYSVGIGQISSEVPQNLSASRPQDRQFILSSKKLLLSDSGFYLCAWATARLVGYTFGSGTRLTVV.

The chain joins TRBV27 to TRBJ1-2; TRBD1 matches 7 bases. This CDR3 region has 13 residues. Germline assignment: CDR1 MNHEY and CDR2 SMNVEV (reference sequence). J lost 5 bases, V lost 4 bases, and 4 bases had no gene match. The CDR3 region is CASSWTGAYGYTF. CDR3 nucleotide sequence: TGTGCCAGCAGTTGGACAGGAGCTTATGGCTACACCTTC.

V gene TRBV14 combines with J gene TRBJ2-5; D is ambiguous. Trimming pared 0 bases from V and 0 bases from J, leaving 11 bases between. The germline gives CDR1 SGHDN, CDR2 FVKESK. The CDR3 length is 16 residues. The CDR3 region is CASSQETRSYQETQYF. The CDR3 region has the DNA TGTGCCAGCAGCCAAGAGACCCGCTCGTACCAAGAGACCCAGTACTTC.

This chain uses TRBV6-5 with TRBJ2-1; D unclear. The CDR3 extends over 13 amino acids. Deletions cut 10 bases from V and 1 base from J, with 11 bases between. Germline CDR1 reads MNHEY; CDR2 reads SVGAGI. The CDR3 region has the DNA TGTGCCACCCGCAGTCCTTCCTACAATGAGCAGTTCTTC. Translated, it gives CATRSPSYNEQFF.

The J gene is TRBJ1-6, the V gene TRBV20-1; no definite D call. Germline V lookup: CDR1 DFQATT, CDR2 SNEGSKA (reference sequence). Trimming left V 3 bases short and J 9 bases short, with 12 bases between. CDR3 length: 13 amino acids. This CDR3 reads CSASLRAGSPLHF. CDR3 coding DNA: TGCAGTGCTAGTCTTAGGGCGGGTTCACCCCTCCACTTT.

The genes are TRBV7-3 and TRBJ1-1; D gene uncertain. The CDR3 has 13 amino acids. From germline, CDR1 is SGHTA and CDR2 FQGTGA. Trimming removed 3 bases from V and 1 base from J, with 6 bases in between. CDR3 sequence: CASSLNSNTEAFF. As DNA, the CDR3 is TGTGCCAGCAGCTTGAACTCGAACACTGAAGCTTTCTTT.

This clone was detected only a few times. CDR3 loop: CASSPSGIQETQYF. CDR3 nucleotides: TGTGCCAGCAGCCCCAGCGGGATACAAGAGACCCAGTACTTC. This chain uses TRBV7-2 with TRBJ2-5, with TRBD2 identical over 7 bases. The CDR3 loop spans 14 amino acids. The germline V gene has CDR1 SGHTA and CDR2 FQGNSA. With 5 bases clipped from V and 2 bases from J, the junction kept 5 bases outside the gene matches.

This clone was detected only once. The rearrangement joins TRBV9 to TRBJ2-1; 12 bases are shared with TRBD2. The CDR3 has 16 residues. V shed 3 bases, J shed 6 bases, and the junction held 7 bases outside the gene matches. Per the germline V gene, CDR1 is SGDLS and CDR2 is YYNGEE. The CDR3 region is CASSAPLAGGPNEQFF. The CDR3 DNA follows: TGTGCCAGCAGCGCCCCACTAGCGGGGGGCCCCAATGAGCAGTTCTTC.

This clone is a singleton in its sample. The J gene is TRBJ1-5, the V gene TRBV18; 9 positions agree with TRBD1. The germline gives CDR1 KGHSH, CDR2 LQKENI. Unmatched junction bases numbered 8, after V lost 6 bases and J lost 5 bases. The CDR3 has 15 amino acids. CDR3 coding DNA: TGTGCCAGCTCCCCAGGGGGGGACAGGGATCAGCCCCAGCATTTT. Protein: CASSPGGDRDQPQHF.

The chain links TRBV30 to TRBJ1-6; TRBD1 is a possible D gene (5 bases). CDR3 length: 13 amino acids. The germline V gene encodes CDR1 GTSNPN and CDR2 SVGIG (reference sequence). V was trimmed by 3 bases and J by 10 bases, leaving 13 bases between them. Here the CDR3 DNA reads TGTGCCTGGAGCTTCGGGGACGTATCACCCCTCCACTTT. Translating gives CAWSFGDVSPLHF.

This chain connects TRBV18 to TRBJ2-7; possibly TRBD1 or TRBD2 for D (5 bases each). Germline V gene lookup returns CDR1 KGHSH and CDR2 LQKENI. The V and J ends lost 4 bases and 11 bases respectively, with 21 bases between them. The length of the CDR3 is 14 residues. CDR3 DNA sequence: TGTGCCAGCTCACTCCAGGGACCCCCCACCGCGAAGTACTTC. It yields the protein CASSLQGPPTAKYF. Looking up the rest from reference TRBV18 and TRBJ2-7 gives the full variable domain: NAGVMQNPRHLVRRRGQEARLRCSPMKGHSHVYWYRQLPEEGLKFMVYLQKENIIDESGMPKERFSAEFPKEGPSILRIQQVVRGDSAAYFCASSLQGPPTAKYFGPGTRLTVT.

The chain recombines TRBV24-1 with TRBJ2-1; D perhaps matches TRBD2 (7 bases). V lost 2 bases to trimming and J lost 2 bases, with 9 bases between them. The CDR3 runs to 15 residues. Germline V lookup: CDR1 KGHDR, CDR2 SFDVKD. The chain's CDR3 is CATSDSRGPYNEQFF. The CDR3 DNA sequence: TGTGCCACCAGTGATTCGCGGGGGCCCTACAATGAGCAGTTCTTC.

This chain links TRBV7-9 with TRBJ1-2, with a weak D call TRBD1 (6 bases). The CDR3 sequence is 13 residues long. V was shortened by 4 bases and J by 4 bases, with 10 bases between the two germline ends. Germline V gene sequence: CDR1 SEHNR, CDR2 FQNEAQ (reference sequence). In DNA, the CDR3 is TGTGCCAGCAGCTCCAGGGGTGTCTATGGCTACACCTTC. Encoded protein: CASSSRGVYGYTF.